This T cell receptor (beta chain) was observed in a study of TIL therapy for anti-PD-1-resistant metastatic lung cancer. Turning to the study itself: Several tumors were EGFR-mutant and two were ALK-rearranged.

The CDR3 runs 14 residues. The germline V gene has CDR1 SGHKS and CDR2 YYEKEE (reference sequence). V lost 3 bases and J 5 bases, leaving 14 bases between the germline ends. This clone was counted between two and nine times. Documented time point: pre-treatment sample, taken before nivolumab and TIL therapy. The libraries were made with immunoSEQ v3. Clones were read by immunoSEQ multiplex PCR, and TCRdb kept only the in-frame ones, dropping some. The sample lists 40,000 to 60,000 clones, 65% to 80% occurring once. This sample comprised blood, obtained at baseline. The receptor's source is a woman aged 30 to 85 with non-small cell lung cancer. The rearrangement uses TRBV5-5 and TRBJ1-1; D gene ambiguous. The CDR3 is CASSSTDLGTEAFF. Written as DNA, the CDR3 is TGTGCCAGCAGCTCGACGGACCTTGGGACTGAAGCTTTCTTT. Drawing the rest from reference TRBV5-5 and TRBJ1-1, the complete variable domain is DAGVTQSPTHLIKTRGQQVTLRCSPISGHKSVSWYQQVLGQGPQFIFQYYEKEERGRGNFPDRFSARQFPNYSSELNVNALLLGDSALYLCASSSTDLGTEAFFGQGTRLTVV.